The next 8 T cell receptor beta chains were all read from a single sample in a study of CD8 T cells in ankylosing spondylitis. TCRdb recomputed calls from the 5' RACE reads with MiXCR, one row per CDR3 protein. The sample contains roughly 470,000 distinct CDR3 sequences, roughly 25% of which appear only once. Findings and limits, study-wide: Characteristic of ankylosing spondylitis blood, it appeared, was a TCR beta motif comprising about 8 highly homologous variants.

Antigen specificity for these receptors is unknown. What was sequenced was blood, either unsorted or a sorted T cell fraction (not recorded which). These receptors originate from a male donor with ankylosing spondylitis.

The J gene is TRBJ1-1, the V gene TRBV12-5; D unclear. The CDR3 consists of 14 residues. Germline V CDR1 and CDR2: LGHNT, FRNRAP. The V end lost 4 bases, the J end lost 5 bases, and 14 bases lay between the germline ends. In DNA, the CDR3 is TGTGCTAGTGGTTCGGCCCCGGGGTGGACTGAAGCTTTCTTT. This gives the protein CASGSAPGWTEAFF.

The chain joins TRBV19 to TRBJ2-1; D might be TRBD1 or TRBD2, each matching 6 bases. The CDR3 is 16 amino acids. CDR1 and CDR2 from the germline V gene are LNHDA and SQIVND (reference sequence). With 6 bases removed from V and 8 bases from J, the gap between germline ends came to 23 bases. The CDR3 nucleotides are TGTGCCAGTAGCGTCCTAGGGAGGACAGCCCAGCATGAGCAGTTCTTC. This encodes CASSVLGRTAQHEQFF.

The rearrangement links TRBV12-3 or TRBV12-4 to TRBJ2-1; the D gene is possibly TRBD2 (6 bases). V lost 2 bases and J lost 1, with 18 bases in between. CDR3 length: 18 amino acids. CDR3 protein: CASSLWGLRERSYNEQFF. CDR3 coding DNA: TGTGCCAGCAGTTTATGGGGCTTACGGGAGCGGTCCTACAATGAGCAGTTCTTC.

This clonotype was recorded a few times. The rearrangement links TRBV7-9 to TRBJ1-2; D unresolved. The CDR3 is 13 amino acids. Trimming took off 3 bases at V and 8 bases at J, with 13 bases between the two ends. CDR1 is SEHNR and CDR2 is FQNEAQ in the germline V gene (reference sequence). The CDR3 spells CASSFPKSRGYTF. DNA of the CDR3: TGTGCCAGCAGCTTTCCCAAGTCCCGAGGCTACACCTTC.

This clonotype was seen a few times. The chain links TRBV24-1 to TRBJ2-2; TRBD2 matches at 10 bases. The V gene's germline CDR1 is KGHDR and CDR2 SFDVKD. The CDR3 is made up of 18 amino acids. The V and J ends lost 5 bases and 0 bases, in that order; junction bases with no gene match: 8. The CDR3 sequence: CATSAQTSGLANTGELFF. The CDR3 nucleotides read TGTGCCACCAGTGCTCAGACTAGCGGGCTTGCGAACACCGGGGAGCTGTTTTTT.

This clonotype was seen just once. The genes are TRBV20-1 and TRBJ2-5; 7 positions agree with TRBD2. This CDR3 has 16 amino acids. With 3 bases clipped from V and 0 bases from J, the junction kept 10 bases outside the gene matches. Germline V CDR1 and CDR2: DFQATT, SNEGSKA (reference sequence). CDR3 protein: CSASRAMRGYQETQYF. DNA of the CDR3: TGCAGTGCTAGTAGGGCGATGCGGGGGTACCAAGAGACCCAGTACTTC.

In its sample, this clonotype was seen a few times. The chain uses TRBV4-2 and TRBJ2-2, with TRBD1 matching 9 bases. J lost 5 bases, V lost 3 bases, and 7 bases had no gene match. Looked up from germline, CDR1 is LGHNA and CDR2 is YNFKEQ. The CDR3 runs 16 residues. In nucleotides, the CDR3 is TGTGCCAGCAGCCAGTCCGGGACAGGGAGGACCGGGGAGCTGTTTTTT. This encodes CASSQSGTGRTGELFF.

This clonotype was recorded a few times. This sequence joins TRBV7-2 and TRBJ2-3, with D possibly being TRBD2 (5 bases). This CDR3 has 14 amino acids. From germline, CDR1 is SGHTA and CDR2 FQGNSA. V lost 5 bases to trimming and J lost 5 bases, with 14 bases between them. The CDR3 protein is CASSPAGWGDTQYF. Written as DNA, the CDR3 is TGTGCCAGCAGCCCGGCGGGTTGGGGAGATACGCAGTATTTT.